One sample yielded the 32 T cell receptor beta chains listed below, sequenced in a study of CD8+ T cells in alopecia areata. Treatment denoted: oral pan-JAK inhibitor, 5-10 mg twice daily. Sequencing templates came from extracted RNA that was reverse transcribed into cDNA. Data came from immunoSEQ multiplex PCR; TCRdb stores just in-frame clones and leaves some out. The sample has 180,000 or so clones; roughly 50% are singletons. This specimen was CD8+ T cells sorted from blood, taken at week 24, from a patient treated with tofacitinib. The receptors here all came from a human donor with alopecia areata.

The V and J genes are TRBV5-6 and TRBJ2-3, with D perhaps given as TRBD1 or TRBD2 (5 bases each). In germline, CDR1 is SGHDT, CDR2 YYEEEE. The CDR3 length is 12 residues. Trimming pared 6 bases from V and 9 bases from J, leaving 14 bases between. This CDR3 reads CASTPRDGTQYF. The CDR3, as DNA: TGTGCCAGCACCCCACGGGACGGCACGCAGTATTTT.

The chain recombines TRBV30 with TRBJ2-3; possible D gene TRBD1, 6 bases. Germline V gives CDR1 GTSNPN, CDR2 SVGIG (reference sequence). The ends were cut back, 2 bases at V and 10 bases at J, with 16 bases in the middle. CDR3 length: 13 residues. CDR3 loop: CAWSQDHREPQYF. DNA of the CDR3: TGTGCCTGGAGTCAAGACCACAGGGAGCCGCAGTATTTT.

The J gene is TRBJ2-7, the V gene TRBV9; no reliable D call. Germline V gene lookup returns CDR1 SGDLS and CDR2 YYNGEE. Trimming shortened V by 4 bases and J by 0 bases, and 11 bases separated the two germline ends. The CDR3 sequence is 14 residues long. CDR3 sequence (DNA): TGTGCCAGCAGCCTACGACTGAGCTCCTACGAGCAGTACTTC. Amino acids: CASSLRLSSYEQYF.

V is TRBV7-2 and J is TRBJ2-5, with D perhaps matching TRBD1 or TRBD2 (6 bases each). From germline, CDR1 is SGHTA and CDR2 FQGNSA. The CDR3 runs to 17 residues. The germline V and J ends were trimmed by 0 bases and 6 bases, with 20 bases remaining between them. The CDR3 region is CASSLALEGGAGKTQYF. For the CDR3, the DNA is TGTGCCAGCAGCTTAGCCCTCGAGGGGGGAGCAGGGAAGACCCAGTACTTC.

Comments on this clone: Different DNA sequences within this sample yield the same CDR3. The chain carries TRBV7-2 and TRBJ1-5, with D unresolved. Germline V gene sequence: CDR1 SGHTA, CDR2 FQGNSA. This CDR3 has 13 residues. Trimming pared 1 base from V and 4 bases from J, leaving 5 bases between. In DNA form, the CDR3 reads TGTGCCAGCAGCTTAGACCCGAATCAGCCCCAGCATTTT. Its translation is CASSLDPNQPQHF. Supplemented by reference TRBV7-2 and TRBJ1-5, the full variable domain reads GAGVSQSPSNKVTEKGKDVELRCDPISGHTALYWYRQSLGQGLEFLIYFQGNSAPDKSGLPSDRFSAERTGGSVSTLTIQRTQQEDSAVYLCASSLDPNQPQHFGDGTRLSIL.

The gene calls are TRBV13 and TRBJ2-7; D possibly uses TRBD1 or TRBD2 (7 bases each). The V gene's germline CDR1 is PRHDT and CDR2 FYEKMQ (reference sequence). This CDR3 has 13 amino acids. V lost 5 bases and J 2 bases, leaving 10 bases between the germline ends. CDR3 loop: CASSSGTAYEQYF. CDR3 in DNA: TGTGCCAGCAGCAGCGGGACAGCCTACGAGCAGTACTTC.

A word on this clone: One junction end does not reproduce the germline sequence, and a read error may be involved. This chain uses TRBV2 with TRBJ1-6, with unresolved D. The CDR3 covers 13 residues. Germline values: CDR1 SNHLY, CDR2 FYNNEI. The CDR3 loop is CAGRSSYNSPLHF. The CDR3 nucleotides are TGTGCCGGCAGGAGCTCCTATAATTCACCCCTCCACTTT.

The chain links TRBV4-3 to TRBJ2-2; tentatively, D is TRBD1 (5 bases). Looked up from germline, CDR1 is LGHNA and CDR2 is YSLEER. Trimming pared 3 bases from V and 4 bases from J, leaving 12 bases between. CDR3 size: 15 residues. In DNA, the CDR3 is TGCGCCAGCAGCCAGGATCAGGGCGGCACCGGGGAGCTGTTTTTT. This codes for CASSQDQGGTGELFF.

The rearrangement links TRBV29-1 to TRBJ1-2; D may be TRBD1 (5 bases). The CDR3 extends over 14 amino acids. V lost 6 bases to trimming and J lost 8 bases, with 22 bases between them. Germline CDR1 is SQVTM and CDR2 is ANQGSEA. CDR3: CSVPGTSPGGGYTF. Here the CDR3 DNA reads TGCAGCGTCCCCGGGACGTCCCCGGGGGGGGGCTACACCTTC.

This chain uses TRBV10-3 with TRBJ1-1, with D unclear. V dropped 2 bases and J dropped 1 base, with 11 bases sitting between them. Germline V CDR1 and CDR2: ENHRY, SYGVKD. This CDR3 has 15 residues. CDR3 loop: CAISEDGRTNTEAFF. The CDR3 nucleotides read TGTGCCATCAGTGAGGACGGACGGACGAACACTGAAGCTTTCTTT.

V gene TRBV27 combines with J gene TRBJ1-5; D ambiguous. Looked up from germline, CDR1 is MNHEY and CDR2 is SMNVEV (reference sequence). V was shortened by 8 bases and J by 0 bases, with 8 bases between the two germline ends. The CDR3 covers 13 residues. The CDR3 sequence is CASGSYSNQPQHF. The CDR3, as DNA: TGTGCCAGCGGGAGTTATAGCAATCAGCCCCAGCATTTT.

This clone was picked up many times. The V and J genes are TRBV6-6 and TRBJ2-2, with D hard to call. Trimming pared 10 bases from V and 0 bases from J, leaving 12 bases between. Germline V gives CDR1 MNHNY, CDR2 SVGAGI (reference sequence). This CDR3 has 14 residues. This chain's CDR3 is CAIRTHPNTGELFF. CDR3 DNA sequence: TGTGCCATCAGAACTCACCCGAACACCGGGGAGCTGTTTTTT.

This CDR3 reads CASGGQYYQPQHF. CDR3 DNA: TGTGCCAGTGGAGGACAGTATTATCAGCCCCAGCATTTT. The chain uses TRBV19 and TRBJ1-5; D is possibly TRBD1 (6 bases). This CDR3 contains 13 residues. Germline CDR1 reads LNHDA; CDR2 reads SQIVND (reference sequence). V shed 8 bases and J shed 5 bases, with 13 bases lying between them.

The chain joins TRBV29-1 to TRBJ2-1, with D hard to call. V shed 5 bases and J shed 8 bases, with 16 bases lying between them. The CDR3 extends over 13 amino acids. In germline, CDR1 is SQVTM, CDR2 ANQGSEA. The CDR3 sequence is CSVFTGRTDEQFF. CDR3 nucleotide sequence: TGCAGCGTTTTTACGGGCCGTACCGATGAGCAGTTCTTC.

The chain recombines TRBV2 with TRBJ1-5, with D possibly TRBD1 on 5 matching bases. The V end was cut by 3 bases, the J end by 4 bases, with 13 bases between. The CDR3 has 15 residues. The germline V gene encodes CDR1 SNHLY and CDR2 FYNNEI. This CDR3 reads CASSDSRDGNQPQHF. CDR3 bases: TGTGCCAGCAGTGACTCACGGGACGGTAATCAGCCCCAGCATTTT.

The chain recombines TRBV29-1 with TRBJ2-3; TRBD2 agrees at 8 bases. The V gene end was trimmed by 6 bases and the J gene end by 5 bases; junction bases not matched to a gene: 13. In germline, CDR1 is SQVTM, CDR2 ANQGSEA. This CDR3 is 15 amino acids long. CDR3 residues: CSVEPAGAAVDTQYF. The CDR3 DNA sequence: TGCAGCGTGGAGCCAGCGGGGGCCGCGGTAGATACGCAGTATTTT.

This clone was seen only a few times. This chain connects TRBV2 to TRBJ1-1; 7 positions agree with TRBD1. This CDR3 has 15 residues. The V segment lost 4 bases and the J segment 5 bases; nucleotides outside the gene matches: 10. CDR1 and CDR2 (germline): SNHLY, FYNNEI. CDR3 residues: CASSGRGQRSTEAFF. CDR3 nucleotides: TGTGCCAGCAGTGGACGGGGACAGAGAAGTACTGAAGCTTTCTTT.

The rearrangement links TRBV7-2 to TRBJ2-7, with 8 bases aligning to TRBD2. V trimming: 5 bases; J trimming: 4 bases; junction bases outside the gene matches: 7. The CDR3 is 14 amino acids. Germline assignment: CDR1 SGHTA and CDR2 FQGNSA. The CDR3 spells CASSAGGGPYEQYF. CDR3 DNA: TGTGCCAGCAGCGCCGGGGGGGGACCGTACGAGCAGTACTTC.

CDR3 amino acids: CAISEGSRYEQYF. DNA for the CDR3: TGTGCCATCAGTGAGGGGAGCCGCTACGAGCAGTACTTC. The V gene is TRBV10-3, the J gene TRBJ2-7, with D possibly matching TRBD2 (5 bases). This CDR3 has 13 amino acids. Germline CDR1 and CDR2: ENHRY and SYGVKD. Trimming removed 2 bases from V and 3 bases from J, with 8 bases in between.

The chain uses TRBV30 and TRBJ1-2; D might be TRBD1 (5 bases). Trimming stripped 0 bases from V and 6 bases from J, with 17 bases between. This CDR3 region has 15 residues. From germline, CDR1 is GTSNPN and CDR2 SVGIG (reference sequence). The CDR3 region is CAWSVQDRPHHGYTF. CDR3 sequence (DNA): TGTGCCTGGAGTGTACAGGATAGACCCCATCATGGCTACACCTTC. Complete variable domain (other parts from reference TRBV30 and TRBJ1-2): SQTIHQWPATLVQPVGSPLSLECTVEGTSNPNLYWYRQAAGRGLQLLFYSVGIGQISSEVPQNLSASRPQDRQFILSSKKLLLSDSGFYLCAWSVQDRPHHGYTFGSGTRLTVV.

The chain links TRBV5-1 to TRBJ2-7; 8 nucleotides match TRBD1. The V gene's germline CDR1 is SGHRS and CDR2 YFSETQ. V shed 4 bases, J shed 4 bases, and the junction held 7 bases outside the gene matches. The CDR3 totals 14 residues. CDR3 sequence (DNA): TGCGCCAGCAGCACTAAACAGGGGGATTACGAGCAGTACTTC. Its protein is CASSTKQGDYEQYF.

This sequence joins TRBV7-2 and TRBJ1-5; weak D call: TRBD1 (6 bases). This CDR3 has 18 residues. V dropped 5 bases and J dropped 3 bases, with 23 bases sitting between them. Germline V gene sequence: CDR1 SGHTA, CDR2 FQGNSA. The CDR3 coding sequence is TGTGCCAGCAGCAACGGGGATGGGGGCGCGGAGGTCAATCAGCCCCAGCATTTT. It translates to CASSNGDGGAEVNQPQHF.

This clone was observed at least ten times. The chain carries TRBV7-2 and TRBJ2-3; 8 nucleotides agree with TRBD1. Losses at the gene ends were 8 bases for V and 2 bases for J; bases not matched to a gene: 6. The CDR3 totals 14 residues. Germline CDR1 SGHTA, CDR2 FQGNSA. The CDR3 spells CASGKTGATDTQYF. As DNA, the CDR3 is TGTGCCAGCGGCAAGACAGGGGCCACAGATACGCAGTATTTT.

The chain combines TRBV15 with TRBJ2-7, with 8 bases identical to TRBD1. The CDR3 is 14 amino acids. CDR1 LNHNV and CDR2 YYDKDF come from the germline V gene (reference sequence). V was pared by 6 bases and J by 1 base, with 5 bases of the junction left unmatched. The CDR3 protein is CATSTGTGSYEQYF. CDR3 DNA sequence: TGTGCCACCAGTACCGGGACAGGATCCTACGAGCAGTACTTC. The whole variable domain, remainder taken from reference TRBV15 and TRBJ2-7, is DAMVIQNPRYQVTQFGKPVTLSCSQTLNHNVMYWYQQKSSQAPKLLFHYYDKDFNNEADTPDNFQSRRPNTSFCFLDIRSPGLGDTAMYLCATSTGTGSYEQYFGPGTRLTVT.

The CDR3 bases are TGTGCCAGCAGTTTATTGGAGACAAACGGTAACACCGGGGAGCTGTTTTTT. This sequence encodes CASSLLETNGNTGELFF. This chain joins TRBV27 and TRBJ2-2; D is uncertain. This CDR3 is built from 17 residues. CDR1 and CDR2 (germline): MNHEY, SMNVEV (reference sequence). The ends were cut back, 1 base at V and 2 bases at J, with 14 bases in the middle.

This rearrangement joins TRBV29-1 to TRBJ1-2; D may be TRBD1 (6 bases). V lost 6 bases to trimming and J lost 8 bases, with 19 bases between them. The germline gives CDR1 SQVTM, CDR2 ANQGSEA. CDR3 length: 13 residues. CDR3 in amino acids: CSVVIQGLVGYTF. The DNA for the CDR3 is TGCAGCGTGGTAATACAGGGTTTGGTCGGCTACACCTTC.

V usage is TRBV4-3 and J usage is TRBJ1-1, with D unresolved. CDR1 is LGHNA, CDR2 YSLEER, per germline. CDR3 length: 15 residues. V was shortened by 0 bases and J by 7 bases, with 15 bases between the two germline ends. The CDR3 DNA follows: TGCGCCAGCAGCCAAGATCGTTCGGGGAGGTATGAAGCTTTCTTT. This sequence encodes CASSQDRSGRYEAFF.

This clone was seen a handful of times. DNA for the CDR3: TGTGCCAGTAGTATCGGTAGCGGGGCCTACAATGAGCAGTTCTTC. Encoded protein: CASSIGSGAYNEQFF. V is TRBV19 and J is TRBJ2-1, with 8 bases fitting TRBD2. J gave up 2 bases and V 3 bases, and 3 bases lay outside the gene matches. The V gene's germline CDR1 is LNHDA and CDR2 SQIVND (reference sequence). The CDR3 has 15 residues.

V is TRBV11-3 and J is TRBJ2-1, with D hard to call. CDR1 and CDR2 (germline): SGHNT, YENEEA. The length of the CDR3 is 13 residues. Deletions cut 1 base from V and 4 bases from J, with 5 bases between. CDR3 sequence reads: CASSLGLYNEQFF. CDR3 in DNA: TGTGCCAGCAGCTTAGGTTTATACAATGAGCAGTTCTTC.

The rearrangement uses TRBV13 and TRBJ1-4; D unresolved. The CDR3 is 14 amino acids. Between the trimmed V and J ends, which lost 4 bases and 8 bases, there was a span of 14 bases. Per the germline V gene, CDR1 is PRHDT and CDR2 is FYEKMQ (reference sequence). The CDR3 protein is CASSSPTRREKLFF. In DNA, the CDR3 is TGTGCCAGCAGCTCCCCCACGAGGAGGGAAAAACTGTTTTTT.

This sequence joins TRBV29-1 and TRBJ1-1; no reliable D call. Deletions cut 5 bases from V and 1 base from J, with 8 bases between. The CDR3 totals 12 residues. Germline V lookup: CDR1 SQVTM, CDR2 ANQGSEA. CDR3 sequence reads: CSVIEENTEAFF. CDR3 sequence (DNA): TGCAGCGTTATTGAGGAGAACACTGAAGCTTTCTTT.

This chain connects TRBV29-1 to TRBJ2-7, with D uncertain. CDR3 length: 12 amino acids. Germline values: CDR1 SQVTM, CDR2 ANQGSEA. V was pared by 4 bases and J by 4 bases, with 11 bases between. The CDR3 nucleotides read TGCAGCGTTGTTGGGGTTGGTTACGAGCAGTACTTC. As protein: CSVVGVGYEQYF.